This entry lists 22 T cell receptor beta chains sequenced from one sample in a study of T-cell reconstitution after alpha-beta-depleted transplantation in children. Unique molecular identifiers were built into the TCRbeta library. TCRdb analysed the PCR reads with MiXCR anew, one entry per CDR3 protein. Altogether a few hundred thousand distinct CDR3 sequences are present, 9.5% to 15% being singletons, with the ten largest covering over 5.5%. The sequences come from PBMCs from the stem cell graft donor, collected from the stem cell graft. These receptors were collected from a human donor who donated a stem cell graft to a child with combined immunodeficiency.

This clonotype was seen a few times. The gene calls are TRBV6-4 and TRBJ2-1, with TRBD2 matching 14 bases. Germline CDR1 reads MRHNA; CDR2 reads SNTAGT. Trimming at V came to 4 bases and at J to 10 bases, leaving 3 bases not matched to a gene. The CDR3 loop spans 14 amino acids. The CDR3 protein is CASSGGLAGDEQFF. CDR3 coding DNA: TGTGCCAGCAGTGGGGGACTAGCGGGAGACGAGCAGTTCTTC.

This clonotype has a handful of counts. CDR3 nucleotides: TGTGCCACCAGTGTGGGAGGACACACCGGGGAGCTGTTTTTT. It yields the protein CATSVGGHTGELFF. The chain carries TRBV24-1 and TRBJ2-2; tentatively, D is TRBD2 (6 bases). V gave up 5 bases and J gave up 3 bases, with 9 bases separating them. The CDR3 loop spans 14 amino acids. Per germline, CDR1 KGHDR and CDR2 SFDVKD.

Concerning this clonotype: The conserved final phenylalanine or tryptophan is absent from the CDR3, which likely points to a read error. The V gene is TRBV5-1, the J gene TRBJ1-2; possibly TRBD1 for D (5 bases). The CDR3 loop spans 14 amino acids. CDR1 and CDR2 (germline): SGHRS, YFSETQ. V lost 0 bases to trimming and J lost 5 bases, with 11 bases between them. The CDR3 DNA reads TGCGCCAGCAGCTTGGAGGGGTCACGGTATGGCTACACCTGC. Protein: CASSLEGSRYGYTC.

The chain uses TRBV10-3 and TRBJ1-4, with D possibly matching TRBD1 (5 bases). The CDR3 spans 14 residues. V shed 6 bases and J shed 5 bases, with 13 bases lying between them. Germline lookup yields CDR1 ENHRY and CDR2 SYGVKD. CDR3 loop: CAIRKNGDNEKLFF. The DNA for the CDR3 is TGTGCCATCAGGAAAAATGGGGACAATGAAAAACTGTTTTTT.

This chain uses TRBV11-1 with TRBJ2-7, with 7 bases that match TRBD1. Germline V gene lookup returns CDR1 SGHAT and CDR2 FQDESV (reference sequence). The CDR3 is made up of 13 amino acids. The J segment lost 5 bases and the V segment lost 5 bases, leaving 6 bases of the junction unmatched. CDR3 amino acids: CASSLRQGHEQYF. The CDR3 DNA reads as TGTGCCAGCAGCCTCCGACAGGGCCACGAGCAGTACTTC.

V is TRBV4-1 and J is TRBJ2-6; D gene unclear. V was shortened by 3 bases and J by 0 bases, with 12 bases between the two germline ends. The CDR3 totals 17 residues. Germline assignment: CDR1 MGHRA and CDR2 YSYEKL. The CDR3 here is CASSQDSVRSGANVLTF. The CDR3 DNA follows: TGCGCCAGCAGCCAGGATTCAGTCCGCTCTGGGGCCAACGTCCTGACTTTC.

This clonotype came up a few times. This chain links TRBV4-3 with TRBJ1-2; D is unresolved. Germline lookup yields CDR1 LGHNA and CDR2 YSLEER. Between the trimmed V and J ends, which lost 0 bases and 8 bases, there was a span of 13 bases. CDR3 length equals 14 residues. The CDR3 sequence is CASSQDSGRQGYTF. The CDR3 nucleotides read TGCGCCAGCAGCCAAGATTCCGGGAGGCAAGGCTACACCTTC.

Ten or more counts support this clonotype. The chain uses TRBV20-1 and TRBJ2-5, with unresolved D. This CDR3 comprises 10 residues. V was trimmed by 5 bases and J by 5 bases, leaving 6 bases between them. The V gene's germline CDR1 is DFQATT and CDR2 SNEGSKA (reference sequence). CDR3 DNA sequence: TGCAGTGCTTACTCGGAGACCCAGTACTTC. Translated, it gives CSAYSETQYF.

This rearrangement joins TRBV12-3 or TRBV12-4 to TRBJ2-7; D gene uncertain. Trimming removed 2 bases at V and 9 bases at J, with 14 bases between. The CDR3 length is 13 residues. CDR3 sequence reads: CASSLTTSVGQYF. CDR3 bases: TGTGCCAGCAGTTTAACGACCTCCGTGGGGCAGTACTTC.

V gene TRBV12-3 or TRBV12-4 combines with J gene TRBJ2-2; D gene ambiguous. The CDR3 sequence is 17 residues long. The germline V and J ends were trimmed by 5 bases and 0 bases, with 16 bases remaining between them. CDR3 sequence (DNA): TGTGCCAGCAGTGTTAAACTGGTTTACGCGAACACCGGGGAGCTGTTTTTT. Its protein is CASSVKLVYANTGELFF.

This clonotype was counted ten times or more. The chain is built from TRBV11-3 and TRBJ2-7; tentatively, D is TRBD1 (6 bases). The germline V and J ends were trimmed by 5 bases and 2 bases, with 16 bases remaining between them. Germline-derived CDR1 and CDR2 are SGHNT and YENEEA. CDR3 size: 15 residues. Written as DNA, the CDR3 is TGTGCCAGCAGCACGTCAGGGGACATGACCTACGAGCAGTACTTC. It encodes CASSTSGDMTYEQYF.

This clonotype was seen ten or more times. V usage is TRBV7-8 and J usage is TRBJ2-3; D is perhaps TRBD1 (5 bases). V gave up 3 bases and J gave up 0 bases, with 13 bases separating them. The CDR3 totals 16 residues. CDR1 and CDR2 from the germline V gene are SGHVS and FQNEAQ. The CDR3 loop is CASSFLTELSTDTQYF. DNA for the CDR3: TGTGCCAGCAGCTTCCTGACAGAACTTAGCACAGATACGCAGTATTTT. Full variable domain (remainder filled in from reference TRBV7-8 and TRBJ2-3): GAGVSQSPRYKVAKRGQDVALRCDPISGHVSLFWYQQALGQGPEFLTYFQNEAQLDKSGLPSDRFFAERPEGSVSTLKIQRTQQEDSAVYLCASSFLTELSTDTQYFGPGTRLTVL.

The chain uses TRBV9 and TRBJ2-7, with D maybe TRBD2 (7 bases). This CDR3 is 18 amino acids long. Germline-derived CDR1 and CDR2 are SGDLS and YYNGEE. With 0 bases removed from V and 3 bases from J, the gap between germline ends came to 22 bases. CDR3 nucleotides: TGTGCCAGCAGCGTAGACCTAGGGGGGGGACACCAGAACTACGAGCAGTACTTC. This translates into CASSVDLGGGHQNYEQYF.

The chain couples TRBV12-3 or TRBV12-4 to TRBJ2-5, with 7 bases identical to TRBD1. The CDR3 extends over 15 amino acids. Losses at the gene ends were 2 bases for V and 2 bases for J; bases not matched to a gene: 5. This chain's CDR3 is CASSLLGQNQETQYF. The CDR3 DNA follows: TGTGCCAGCAGTTTACTGGGACAGAATCAAGAGACCCAGTACTTC.

The chain combines TRBV12-3 or TRBV12-4 with TRBJ1-5, with D perhaps TRBD1 (6 bases). V dropped 1 base and J dropped 4 bases, with 17 bases sitting between them. This CDR3 has 17 residues. CDR3 sequence: CASSLGGGPRGNQPQHF. The CDR3 region has the DNA TGTGCCAGCAGTTTAGGGGGGGGACCCAGGGGTAATCAGCCCCAGCATTTT.

This clonotype was observed a handful of times. V usage is TRBV12-3 or TRBV12-4 and J usage is TRBJ2-7, with TRBD2 matching over 7 bases. V dropped 3 bases and J dropped 9; count of bases not matched to a gene: 5. CDR3 length equals 12 residues. This CDR3 is CASSFGPGGQYF. The CDR3 DNA sequence: TGTGCCAGCAGTTTCGGGCCGGGGGGGCAGTACTTC.

The rearrangement uses TRBV5-1 and TRBJ2-2; 13 bases line up with TRBD2. The CDR3 sequence is 16 residues long. The ends lost 4 bases at V and 4 bases at J; junction bases unmatched: 4. Germline-derived CDR1 and CDR2 are SGHRS and YFSETQ. The CDR3 nucleotides are TGCGCCAGCAGCATACTAGCGGGGGGGACCACCGGGGAGCTGTTTTTT. It encodes CASSILAGGTTGELFF.

This clonotype was detected ten times or more. The chain employs TRBV20-1 and TRBJ2-5, with TRBD2 matching over 8 bases. The length of the CDR3 is 18 residues. Germline CDR1 DFQATT, CDR2 SNEGSKA (reference sequence). The trim removed 3 bases at V and 2 bases at J, leaving 17 bases unmatched. The CDR3: CSASPSWGPAGGQETQYF. The CDR3 DNA is TGCAGTGCTAGTCCATCCTGGGGCCCGGCGGGGGGACAAGAGACCCAGTACTTC.

V gene TRBV2 combines with J gene TRBJ1-1, with 7 bases aligning to TRBD1. J gave up 2 bases and V 5 bases, and 8 bases lay outside the gene matches. The CDR3 loop spans 15 amino acids. Germline V gene sequence: CDR1 SNHLY, CDR2 FYNNEI. The CDR3 DNA sequence: TGTGCCAGCAGTTCGCGACAGGGACTTAACACTGAAGCTTTCTTT. Translation: CASSSRQGLNTEAFF.

As concerns this clonotype: This could be a read error, since a much larger clone is one nucleotide away. The chain recombines TRBV5-1 with TRBJ2-5; TRBD2 is a possible D gene (6 bases). Per the germline V gene, CDR1 is SGHRS and CDR2 is YFSETQ. V was trimmed by 0 bases and J by 4 bases, leaving 16 bases between them. The CDR3 has 16 residues. The CDR3 is CASSLALASDGETQYF. The DNA of the CDR3 is TGCGCCAGCAGCTTGGCCTTGGCTAGCGATGGAGAGACCCAGTACTTC.

The sample holds a few counts of this clonotype. This sequence joins TRBV7-9 and TRBJ2-4, with TRBD1 matching 8 bases. The CDR3 spans 16 residues. Germline lookup yields CDR1 SEHNR and CDR2 FQNEAQ (reference sequence). With 5 bases clipped from V and 3 bases from J, the junction kept 9 bases outside the gene matches. DNA of the CDR3: TGTGCCAGCAGCCGGACAGGGAGCGAAGGCAAAAACATTCAGTACTTC. This translates into CASSRTGSEGKNIQYF. The variable domain in full, completed from reference TRBV7-9 and TRBJ2-4, reads DTGVSQNPRHKITKRGQNVTFRCDPISEHNRLYWYRQTLGQGPEFLTYFQNEAQLEKSRLLSDRFSAERPKGSFSTLEIQRTEQGDSAMYLCASSRTGSEGKNIQYFGAGTRLSVL.

This clonotype was seen more than once but under ten times. The V gene is TRBV5-6, the J gene TRBJ2-3; a weak D match, TRBD2 (6 bases). CDR1 and CDR2 from the germline V gene are SGHDT and YYEEEE. The CDR3 has 16 amino acids. V gave up 5 bases and J gave up 3 bases, with 19 bases separating them. The chain's CDR3 is CASSSLRDFVTDTQYF. Written as DNA, the CDR3 is TGTGCCAGCAGTTCTCTACGGGACTTTGTAACAGATACGCAGTATTTT.